This TCR beta chain was obtained from a study of cytomegalovirus exposure and HLA in healthy donors. Study-level results: Most observed TCR sequences were rare, whereas some public TCRs were detected in many donors.

In germline, CDR1 is MNHEY, CDR2 SMNVEV (reference sequence). V shed 5 bases, J shed 0 bases, and the junction held 10 bases outside the gene matches. The CDR3 totals 16 residues. For this clone: The target antigen is unknown.

The PCR made use of 60 Vbeta and 13 Jbeta primers. Libraries were prepared by immunoSEQ multiplex PCR; TCRdb keeps only in-frame clonotypes and omits some of them. The sample gives 120,000 or so clones, 70% to 80% of which show up once; more than 3% is in the top ten. V is TRBV27 and J is TRBJ2-7; 7 nucleotides agree with TRBD1. Sequenced material: PBMCs. This receptor was obtained from a young man in good health and CMV-seronegative. The CDR3 DNA sequence: TGTGCCAGCAGTACAACGGACAGGAGCAGCTCCTACGAGCAGTACTTC. It encodes CASSTTDRSSSYEQYF.